These 8 T cell receptor beta chains share one sample of origin, sequenced in a study of T cells in Graves' hyperthyroidism and ophthalmopathy. Amplification targeted TCR beta CDR3 regions from RNA transcripts. HTBI primers were employed in a first-round RT-PCR of the TCR CDR3. MiXCR, applied by TCRdb to the multiplex PCR reads, yields one record per CDR3 protein. The sample has around 690,000 distinct CDR3 sequences, 17% seen once; the top ten hold around a sixth. What was sequenced was blood. The receptors originated from a man in his forties or fifties with Graves' hyperthyroidism.

This clonotype has ten or more counts. This chain connects TRBV3-1 to TRBJ2-7, with 7 bases fitting TRBD2. The length of the CDR3 is 13 residues. Losses at the gene ends were 0 bases for V and 6 bases for J; bases not matched to a gene: 2. Germline CDR1 LGHDT, CDR2 YNNKEL (reference sequence). Written as DNA, the CDR3 is TGTGCCAGCAGCCAAGAAGGACTAGGCGAGCAGTACTTC. Its translation is CASSQEGLGEQYF.

The rearrangement uses TRBV28 and TRBJ2-1, with D uncertain. The V end was cut by 3 bases, the J end by 13 bases, with 13 bases between. This CDR3 spans 12 amino acids. Germline assignment: CDR1 MDHEN and CDR2 SYDVKM. This CDR3 reads CASSLASRSQFF. The CDR3 nucleotides are TGTGCCAGCAGTTTGGCGTCCAGGTCACAGTTCTTC.

This clonotype has a handful of counts. The V gene is TRBV30, the J gene TRBJ2-1, with no clear D. Trimming removed 5 bases at V and 4 bases at J, with 18 bases between. CDR3 length: 15 amino acids. Germline-derived CDR1 and CDR2 are GTSNPN and SVGIG (reference sequence). The CDR3 region is CAWGSKGLSYNEQFF. CDR3 DNA: TGTGCCTGGGGTTCCAAAGGGCTGAGTTACAATGAGCAGTTCTTC.

This chain links TRBV6-1 with TRBJ1-1; 7 nucleotides agree with TRBD1. CDR3 length equals 13 residues. The germline CDR1 and CDR2 sequences are MNHNS and SASEGT. V shed 8 bases and J 5 bases; nucleotides not matched to a gene: 8. CDR3 loop: CASETGFETEAFF. CDR3 sequence (DNA): TGTGCCAGCGAGACAGGGTTCGAGACTGAAGCTTTCTTT.

This clonotype was counted many times. The chain has TRBV2 and TRBJ2-7; TRBD2 agrees at 14 bases. The CDR3 runs to 22 residues. Germline CDR1 SNHLY, CDR2 FYNNEI. V was pared by 9 bases and J by 0 bases, with 25 bases of the junction left unmatched. CDR3 bases: TGTGCCAGTACAGGATGGGACAGCGAAGGTAGGACTAGCGGGAGGAGCTCCTACGAGCAGTACTTC. This gives the protein CASTGWDSEGRTSGRSSYEQYF.

With regard to this clonotype: Just one base apart from a much larger clone, this may be a read error. The rearrangement joins TRBV18 to TRBJ1-5; weak D call: TRBD1 (5 bases). The CDR3 is 15 amino acids. Per the germline V gene, CDR1 is KGHSH and CDR2 is LQKENI. V lost 4 bases to trimming and J lost 6 bases, with 16 bases between them. This chain's CDR3 is CASSLRGAPRQPQHF. CDR3 DNA: TGTGCCAGCTCACTACGAGGGGCGCCCCGTCAGCCCCAGCATTTT. Full variable domain (outside the CDR3, taken from reference TRBV18 and TRBJ1-5): NAGVMQNPRHLVRRRGQEARLRCSPMKGHSHVYWYRQLPEEGLKFMVYLQKENIIDESGMPKERFSAEFPKEGPSILRIQQVVRGDSAAYFCASSLRGAPRQPQHFGDGTRLSIL.

This clonotype was detected many times. The chain employs TRBV28 and TRBJ2-3; unclear D gene. The ends were cut back, 6 bases at V and 2 bases at J, with 12 bases in the middle. The CDR3 has 14 amino acids. CDR1 and CDR2 from the germline V gene are MDHEN and SYDVKM. CDR3 residues: CASRPEGYTDTQYF. DNA of the CDR3: TGTGCCAGCAGGCCAGAAGGGTACACAGATACGCAGTATTTT.

This clonotype showed up many times. The V call is TRBV5-8, the J call TRBJ1-4, with D perhaps TRBD1 (5 bases). CDR3 length: 15 amino acids. The germline V gene has CDR1 SGHTS and CDR2 YDEGEE. V was shortened by 1 base and J by 7 bases, with 14 bases between the two germline ends. The CDR3 reads CASSLPRDRVEKLFF. The DNA for the CDR3 is TGTGCCAGCAGCTTGCCCCGGGACCGCGTTGAAAAACTGTTTTTT.